This TCR beta chain was identified in a study of OX40 agonist ivuxolimab in advanced cancers. Study-wide findings and caveats: The CD4+ and CD8+ T cells in the blood had expanded clonally by week 6 at 0.1 to 3.0 mg/kg. Specificity for antigen went undetermined in the expanded peripheral T cells.

This clone came up a few times. Its specificity is not known. Sequencing used immunoSEQ multiplex PCR; TCRdb keeps in-frame clones, though not all of them. The profile shows about 58,000 clones, around four fifths of them singletons. The CDR3 covers 13 residues. Germline CDR1 is MGHDK and CDR2 is SYGVNS. The V end lost 4 bases, the J end lost 5 bases, and 9 bases lay between the germline ends. The receptor was isolated from an adult with an advanced solid tumor such as melanoma, head and neck, liver or kidney cancer. V is TRBV25-1 and J is TRBJ1-5, with no clear D. The source was CD4+ or CD8+ T cells sorted from blood, collected in a trial of the OX40 agonist ivuxolimab. CDR3 loop: CASSVKRDQPQHF. The CDR3 DNA follows: TGTGCCAGCAGTGTGAAGCGTGATCAGCCCCAGCATTTT.